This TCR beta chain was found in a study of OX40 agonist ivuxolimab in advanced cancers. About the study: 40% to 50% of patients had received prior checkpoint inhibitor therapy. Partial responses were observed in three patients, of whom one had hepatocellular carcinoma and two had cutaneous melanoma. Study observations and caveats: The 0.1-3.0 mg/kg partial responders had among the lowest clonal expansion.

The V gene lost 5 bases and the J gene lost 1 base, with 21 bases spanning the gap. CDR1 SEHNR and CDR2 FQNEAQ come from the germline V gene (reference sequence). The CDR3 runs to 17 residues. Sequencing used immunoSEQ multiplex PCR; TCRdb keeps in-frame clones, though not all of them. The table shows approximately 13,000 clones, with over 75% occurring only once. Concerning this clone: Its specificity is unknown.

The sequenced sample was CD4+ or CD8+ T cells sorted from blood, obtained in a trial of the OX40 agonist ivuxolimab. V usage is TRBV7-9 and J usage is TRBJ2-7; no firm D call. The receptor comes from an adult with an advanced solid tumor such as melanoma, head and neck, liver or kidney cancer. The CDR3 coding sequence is TGTGCCAGCAGCCCTGAGTTCCCCCTTTTAACTTCCTACGAGCAGTACTTC. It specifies CASSPEFPLLTSYEQYF.